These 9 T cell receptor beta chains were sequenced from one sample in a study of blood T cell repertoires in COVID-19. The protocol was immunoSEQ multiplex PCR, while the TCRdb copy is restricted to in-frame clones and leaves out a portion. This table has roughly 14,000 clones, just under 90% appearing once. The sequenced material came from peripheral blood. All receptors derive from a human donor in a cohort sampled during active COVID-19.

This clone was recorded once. The CDR3 bases are TGCGCCAGCAGCCAAGATGGGCCGGGGACAGGGTTATACGAGCAGTACTTC. Translation: CASSQDGPGTGLYEQYF. This chain links TRBV4-3 with TRBJ2-7; the match to TRBD1 covers 9 bases. V lost 0 bases, J lost 4 bases, and 10 bases stayed unmatched. The CDR3 length is 17 residues. Germline V gene sequence: CDR1 LGHNA, CDR2 YSLEER.

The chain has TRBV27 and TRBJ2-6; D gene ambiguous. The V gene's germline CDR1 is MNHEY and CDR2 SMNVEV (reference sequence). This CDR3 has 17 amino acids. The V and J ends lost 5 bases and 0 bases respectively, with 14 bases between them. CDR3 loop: CASSTLGTDSGANVLTF. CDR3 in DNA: TGTGCCAGCAGTACGCTCGGCACAGACTCTGGGGCCAACGTCCTGACTTTC.

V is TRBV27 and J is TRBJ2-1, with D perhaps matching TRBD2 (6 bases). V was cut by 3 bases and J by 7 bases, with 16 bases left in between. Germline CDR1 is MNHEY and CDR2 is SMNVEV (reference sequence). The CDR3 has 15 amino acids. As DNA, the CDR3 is TGTGCCAGCAGTTTCCCGGGACTCTCTATGAATGAGCAGTTCTTC. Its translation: CASSFPGLSMNEQFF.

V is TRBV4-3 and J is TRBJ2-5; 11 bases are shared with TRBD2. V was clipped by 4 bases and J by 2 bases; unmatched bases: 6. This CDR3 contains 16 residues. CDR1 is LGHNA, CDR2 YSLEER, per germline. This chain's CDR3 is CASSRGLAEIQETQYF. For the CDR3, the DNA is TGCGCCAGCAGCCGGGGACTAGCGGAAATACAAGAGACCCAGTACTTC.

The CDR3 bases are TGTGCCAGCAGTCCAAGACAGGGAATGGGCAATCAGCCCCAGCATTTT. It yields the protein CASSPRQGMGNQPQHF. The rearrangement joins TRBV28 to TRBJ1-5; 7 nucleotides align to TRBD1. The germline V gene has CDR1 MDHEN and CDR2 SYDVKM. V lost 5 bases to trimming and J lost 2 bases; unmatched junction nucleotides: 9. The length of the CDR3 is 16 residues. The full variable domain, completed using reference TRBV28 and TRBJ1-5, is DVKVTQSSRYLVKRTGEKVFLECVQDMDHENMFWYRQDPGLGLRLIYFSYDVKMKEKGDIPEGYSVSREKKERFSLILESASTNQTSMYLCASSPRQGMGNQPQHFGDGTRLSIL.

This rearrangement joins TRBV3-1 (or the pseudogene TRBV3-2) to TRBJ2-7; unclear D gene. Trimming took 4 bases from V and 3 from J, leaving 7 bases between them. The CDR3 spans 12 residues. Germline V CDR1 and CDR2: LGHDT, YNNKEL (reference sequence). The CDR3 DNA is TGTGCCAGCAGCCCCCTTTTCTACGAGCAGTACTTC. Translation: CASSPLFYEQYF.

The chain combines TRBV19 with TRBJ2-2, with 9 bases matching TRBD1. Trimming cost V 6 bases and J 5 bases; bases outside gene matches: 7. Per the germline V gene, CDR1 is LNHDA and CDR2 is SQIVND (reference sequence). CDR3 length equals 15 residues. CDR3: CASRRPGQGTGELFF. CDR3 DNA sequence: TGTGCCAGTAGACGACCGGGACAGGGAACCGGGGAGCTGTTTTTT. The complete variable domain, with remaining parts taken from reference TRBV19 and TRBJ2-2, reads DGGITQSPKYLFRKEGQNVTLSCEQNLNHDAMYWYRQDPGQGLRLIYYSQIVNDFQKGDIAEGYSVSREKKESFPLTVTSAQKNPTAFYLCASRRPGQGTGELFFGEGSRLTVL.

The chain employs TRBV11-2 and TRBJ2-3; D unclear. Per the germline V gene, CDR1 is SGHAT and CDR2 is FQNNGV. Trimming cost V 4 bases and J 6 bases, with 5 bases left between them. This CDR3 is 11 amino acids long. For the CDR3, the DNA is TGTGCCAGCAGCTGGGCCGATACGCAGTATTTT. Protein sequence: CASSWADTQYF.

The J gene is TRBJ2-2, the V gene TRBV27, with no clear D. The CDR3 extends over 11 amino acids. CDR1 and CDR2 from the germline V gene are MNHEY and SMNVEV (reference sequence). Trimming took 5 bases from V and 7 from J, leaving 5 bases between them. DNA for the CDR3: TGTGCCAGCAGTCTACTCGGGGAGCTGTTTTTT. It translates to CASSLLGELFF.